This entry lists 13 T cell receptor beta chains sequenced from one sample in a study of cytotoxic CD8 clonotypes in ibrutinib-treated CLL. Measured with immunoSEQ multiplex PCR; TCRdb has only the in-frame clones, and not every one. The table shows some 140,000 clones, with approximately 90% occurring only once. Sample: PBMCs, taken after 12 months of ibrutinib treatment. These receptors were collected from a human donor with chronic lymphocytic leukemia.

The chain employs TRBV27 and TRBJ2-4, with D perhaps being TRBD1 or TRBD2 (5 bases each). The CDR3 has 17 residues. Per germline, CDR1 MNHEY and CDR2 SMNVEV (reference sequence). Trimming pared 7 bases from V and 1 base from J, leaving 20 bases between. CDR3 sequence reads: CASTHRWGSQAKNIQYF. Written as DNA, the CDR3 is TGTGCCAGCACCCACAGATGGGGGAGTCAGGCCAAAAACATTCAGTACTTC.

This chain uses TRBV9 with TRBJ2-4; D is unresolved. Germline CDR1 and CDR2: SGDLS and YYNGEE. V lost 0 bases, J lost 1 base, and 8 bases lay in between. The CDR3 extends over 15 amino acids. The CDR3 loop reads CASSVDVVAKNIQYF. CDR3 nucleotides: TGTGCCAGCAGCGTAGATGTGGTGGCCAAAAACATTCAGTACTTC.

The chain employs TRBV27 and TRBJ2-7; D possibly corresponds to TRBD2 (5 bases). CDR3 length: 11 amino acids. The germline CDR1 and CDR2 sequences are MNHEY and SMNVEV (reference sequence). V was cut by 11 bases and J by 3 bases, with 11 bases left in between. The CDR3 here is CAREGLYEQYF. DNA of the CDR3: TGTGCCCGAGAGGGTCTCTACGAGCAGTACTTC.

The J gene is TRBJ2-2, the V gene TRBV4-2; 8 bases are shared with TRBD2. Germline-derived CDR1 and CDR2 are LGHNA and YNFKEQ. Trimming cost V 0 bases and J 1 base; bases outside gene matches: 1. The CDR3 runs 16 residues. The CDR3 here is CASSQDTSGNTGELFF. The CDR3, as DNA: TGTGCCAGCAGCCAAGATACTAGCGGGAACACCGGGGAGCTGTTTTTT.

The chain employs TRBV18 and TRBJ2-5; either TRBD1 or TRBD2 may supply D (6 bases each). Trimming removed 3 bases at V and 7 bases at J, with 15 bases between. This CDR3 is 14 amino acids long. Germline-derived CDR1 and CDR2 are KGHSH and LQKENI. The CDR3, as DNA: TGTGCCAGCTCACCCGGGGGACAAACAGGGACCCAGTACTTC. It translates to CASSPGGQTGTQYF.

This rearrangement joins TRBV19 to TRBJ2-7; D is ambiguous. The CDR3 is 14 residues long. Germline assignment: CDR1 LNHDA and CDR2 SQIVND (reference sequence). V dropped 5 bases and J dropped 6 bases, with 17 bases sitting between them. The chain's CDR3 is CASSPRPPPGEQYF. CDR3 bases: TGTGCCAGTAGTCCGCGCCCCCCACCAGGCGAGCAGTACTTC.

The chain is built from TRBV9 and TRBJ2-7, with 8 bases that match TRBD1. V was pared by 3 bases and J by 7 bases, with 15 bases of the junction left unmatched. The germline gives CDR1 SGDLS, CDR2 YYNGEE. The CDR3 spans 16 residues. The CDR3 loop reads CASSAGDRRWVEEQYF. CDR3 in DNA: TGTGCCAGCAGCGCGGGGGACAGGCGCTGGGTGGAGGAGCAGTACTTC.

V and J are TRBV28 and TRBJ2-1; no reliable D call. Germline V gene sequence: CDR1 MDHEN, CDR2 SYDVKM. CDR3 length equals 15 residues. V was trimmed by 2 bases and J by 0 bases, leaving 8 bases between them. This CDR3 is CASSLPTSSYNEQFF. In DNA, the CDR3 is TGTGCCAGCAGTTTACCGACAAGCTCCTACAATGAGCAGTTCTTC.

V is TRBV19 and J is TRBJ1-4; D is uncertain. This CDR3 is built from 14 residues. The V end lost 5 bases, the J end lost 3 bases, and 10 bases lay between the germline ends. Germline V gives CDR1 LNHDA, CDR2 SQIVND (reference sequence). As DNA, the CDR3 is TGTGCCAGTAGTGGGATTGCAGCTAATGAAAAACTGTTTTTT. It encodes CASSGIAANEKLFF.

This chain uses TRBV15 with TRBJ2-2; D is perhaps TRBD2 (5 bases). CDR3 size: 16 residues. Germline V gene lookup returns CDR1 LNHNV and CDR2 YYDKDF (reference sequence). V lost 1 base to trimming and J lost 4 bases, with 13 bases between them. CDR3 bases: TGTGCCACCAGCAGAGTAGGACTTGGAATCACCGGGGAGCTGTTTTTT. Translated, it gives CATSRVGLGITGELFF.

The chain joins TRBV19 to TRBJ1-2; weak D call: TRBD1 (5 bases). V shed 6 bases and J shed 2 bases, with 10 bases lying between them. The CDR3 is made up of 13 amino acids. Germline assignment: CDR1 LNHDA and CDR2 SQIVND (reference sequence). The CDR3 DNA reads TGTGCCAGTAGACCCGACAGAAACTATGGCTACACCTTC. Its translation: CASRPDRNYGYTF.

The rearrangement links TRBV5-4 to TRBJ1-1; D is unresolved. V was shortened by 6 bases and J by 2 bases, with 14 bases between the two germline ends. Germline values: CDR1 SGHNT, CDR2 YYREEE (reference sequence). CDR3 size: 14 residues. The chain's CDR3 is CASTDGWENTEAFF. The CDR3, as DNA: TGTGCCAGCACGGATGGGTGGGAAAACACTGAAGCTTTCTTT.

This chain links TRBV7-6 with TRBJ2-1; D is possibly TRBD2 (6 bases). Germline V gene lookup returns CDR1 SGHVS and CDR2 FNYEAQ. This CDR3 is 12 amino acids long. The ends were cut back, 5 bases at V and 9 bases at J, with 11 bases in the middle. The DNA of the CDR3 is TGTGCCAGCAGCCGTGGGGAGGCTGAGCAGTTCTTC. It specifies CASSRGEAEQFF. Filled out from reference TRBV7-6 and TRBJ2-1, the complete variable domain reads GAGVSQSPRYKVTKRGQDVALRCDPISGHVSLYWYRQALGQGPEFLTYFNYEAQQDKSGLPNDRFSAERPEGSISTLTIQRTEQRDSAMYRCASSRGEAEQFFGPGTRLTVL.